These T cell receptor beta chains were read from a single sample in a study of blood T cell repertoires in COVID-19. Assay used: immunoSEQ multiplex PCR; TCRdb lists only in-frame clones, some missing. Among about 70,000 clones, roughly nine tenths were seen once, and the ten largest hold 2.5% to 3%. The sequencing sample was made of peripheral blood. The receptors here all came from a man aged 45-65 years with COVID-19, enrolled during active disease. The CDR3 runs from the conserved cysteine through the conserved F or W. D genes are given only for firm matches. Clone sizes are given selectively: once, few, many, or a class where the clone is expanded.

d_call	clone_size	cdr3_length	j_call	v_call	cdr3_aa
TRBD1	once	16	TRBJ1-5	TRBV18	CASSPGDRGDNQPQHF
.	.	16	TRBJ1-2	TRBV6-5	CASSYSTAGWDYGYTF
TRBD1	few	14	TRBJ2-7	TRBV4-3	CASSQGTGTYEQYF
TRBD2	once	16	TRBJ2-1	TRBV9	CASSVGPAGGNNEQFF
.	.	16	TRBJ1-1	TRBV7-9	CASSSGPTRAGTEAFF
TRBD1	.	16	TRBJ2-3	TRBV6-6	CASSYRTGDGTDTQYF
.	.	15	TRBJ1-3	TRBV19	CASRQGSLAGNTIYF
.	.	13	TRBJ1-6	TRBV7-2	CASSLVPGSPLHF
.	.	16	TRBJ2-7	TRBV28	CASSWGLAALPYEQYF
TRBD1	.	14	TRBJ2-7	TRBV5-1	CASSLGDSSYEQYF
TRBD2	.	19	TRBJ2-1	TRBV23-1	CANDIGTSGSRKGYNEQFF
TRBD1	.	16	TRBJ1-4	TRBV5-3	CARSRDRISTNEKLFF
TRBD2	.	14	TRBJ2-5	TRBV7-3	CASSLGGSGETQYF
.	.	15	TRBJ2-4	TRBV7-9	CASSRDGLAKNIQYF
.	.	17	TRBJ1-3	TRBV21-1	CASSAAGLFNSGNTIYF
.	.	14	TRBJ2-4	TRBV7-2	CASSFAVTKNIQYF